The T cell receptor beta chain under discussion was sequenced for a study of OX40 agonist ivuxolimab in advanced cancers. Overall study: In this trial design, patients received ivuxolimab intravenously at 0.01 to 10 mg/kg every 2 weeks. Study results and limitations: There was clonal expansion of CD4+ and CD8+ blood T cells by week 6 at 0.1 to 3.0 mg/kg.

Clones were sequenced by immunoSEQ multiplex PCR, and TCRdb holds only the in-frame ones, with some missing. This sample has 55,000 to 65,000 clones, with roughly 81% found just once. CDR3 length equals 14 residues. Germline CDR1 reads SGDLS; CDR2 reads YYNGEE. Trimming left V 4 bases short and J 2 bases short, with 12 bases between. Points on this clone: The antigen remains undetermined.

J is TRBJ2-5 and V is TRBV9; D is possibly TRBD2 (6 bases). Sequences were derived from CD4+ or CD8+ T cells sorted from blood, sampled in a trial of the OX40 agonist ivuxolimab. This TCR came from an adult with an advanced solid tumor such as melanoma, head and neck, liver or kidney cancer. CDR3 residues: CASSPSSAQETQYF. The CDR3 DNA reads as TGTGCCAGCAGCCCTTCTAGCGCGCAAGAGACCCAGTACTTC. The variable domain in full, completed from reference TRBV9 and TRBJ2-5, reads DSGVTQTPKHLITATGQRVTLRCSPRSGDLSVYWYQQSLDQGLQFLIQYYNGEERAKGNILERFSAQQFPDLHSELNLSSLELGDSALYFCASSPSSAQETQYFGPGTRLLVL.